The T cell receptor (beta chain) described here comes from a study of T-cell reconstitution after alpha-beta-depleted transplantation in children. The study, taken as a whole, reports: Expanded graft clones, several hundred of them, were reportedly the source of alpha-beta T cells about two months after transplant.

Remarks on this clonotype: Its antigen is undetermined.

Preparing the TCRbeta library involved the use of unique molecular identifiers. TCRdb analysed the PCR reads with MiXCR anew, one entry per CDR3 protein. Of fewer than 550,000 distinct CDR3 sequences in the sample, around 15% are singletons; the top ten hold over 25%. The source material was PBMCs, mostly from graft donor cells, sampled 360 days after TCRalphabeta/CD19-depleted stem cell transplant. This receptor was taken from a boy in the first two years of life who had a stem cell transplant for Wiskott-Aldrich syndrome, so the T cells may come from the graft donor.

The CDR3 loop is CSARGASGVKEQYF. The CDR3 DNA reads as TGCAGTGCTAGAGGGGCTAGCGGGGTTAAAGAGCAGTACTTC. The J gene is TRBJ2-7, the V gene TRBV20-1; 9 bases fit TRBD2. Germline trimming cut 1 base from V and 7 bases from J; bases unmatched to any gene: 8. The CDR3 is 14 residues long. Germline V gene data show CDR1 as DFQATT and CDR2 as SNEGSKA (reference sequence).